These T cell receptor beta chains were read from a single sample in a study of T cell changes during pregnancy in multiple sclerosis. The method was immunoSEQ multiplex PCR; TCRdb's version includes in-frame clones alone and lacks a portion of them. This sample has roughly 45,000 clones, with 90% found just once. This specimen consisted of peripheral blood, obtained in the first trimester of pregnancy. The source is a female donor in good health, enrolled as a control in a pregnancy study. Both conserved end residues are part of each CDR3. The D gene is left open where the match is weak. Size tells how often a clone was seen (once, few, many) or the class of an expanded clone, and some rows leave it out.

j_gene,d_gene,v_gene,abundance,CDR3nt,CDR3aa
TRBJ1-4,NA,TRBV13,NA,TGTGCCAGCAGCTTCGGGGGGCGTTATGAAAAACTGTTTTTT,CASSFGGRYEKLFF
TRBJ1-2,TRBD1,TRBV10-3,NA,TGTGCCATCAGCGTCCCGGGACAGGGTTCTAACTATGGCTACACCTTC,CAISVPGQGSNYGYTF
TRBJ2-1,TRBD2,TRBV7-2,NA,TGTGCCAGCAGCTTAGGACTAGCGGGAGGAGAGCGCGAGCAGTTCTTC,CASSLGLAGGEREQFF
TRBJ2-7,TRBD1,TRBV28,NA,TGTGCCAGCAGTGGGACAGGGGGGTACTACGAGCAGTACTTC,CASSGTGGYYEQYF
TRBJ2-3,TRBD2,TRBV6-1,once,TGTGCCAGCAGTGAAGCAGGAGCGGGGCGCACAGATACGCAGTATTTT,CASSEAGAGRTDTQYF
TRBJ1-5,TRBD1,TRBV18,NA,TGTGCCAGCTCAGATGACAGGGTAAATCAGCCCCAGCATTTT,CASSDDRVNQPQHF
TRBJ2-7,TRBD1,TRBV12-5,NA,TGTGCTAGACGGACGGACAGGGGCCACGAGCAGTACTTC,CARRTDRGHEQYF
TRBJ1-3,NA,TRBV25-1,NA,TGTGCCAGCAGACAGGGTGCTGGAAACACCATATATTTT,CASRQGAGNTIYF
TRBJ1-5,NA,TRBV30,NA,TGTGCCTGGAGTGGAGGGCTTAGCAATCAGCCCCAGCATTTT,CAWSGGLSNQPQHF
TRBJ2-1,NA,TRBV20-1,NA,TGCAGTGCTACGTATAGCCGCGAGCAGTTCTTC,CSATYSREQFF
TRBJ2-7,NA,TRBV5-1,NA,TGCGCCAGCAGCTTGAGTGGGGCCCCTGACGAGCAGTACTTC,CASSLSGAPDEQYF
TRBJ1-2,TRBD1,TRBV5-1,NA,TGCGCCAGCAGCTCGGGGACAGGGGAAGGCTACACCTTC,CASSSGTGEGYTF
TRBJ2-7,TRBD2,TRBV18,NA,TGTGCCAGCTCACCAGGGACTAGCGGGAACTACGAGCAGTACTTC,CASSPGTSGNYEQYF
TRBJ2-3,TRBD2,TRBV30,NA,TGTGCCTGGAGTGGGGGGACTAGCGGTTCTCGGGAAGATACGCAGTATTTT,CAWSGGTSGSREDTQYF
TRBJ2-7,TRBD1,TRBV5-4,NA,TGTGCCAGCAGCCCCGGGACAGCCTCCTACGAGCAGTACTTC,CASSPGTASYEQYF
TRBJ1-2,NA,TRBV6-5,once,TGTGCCAGCAGGACCCGGGAGGATGGGGACTATGGCTACACCTTC,CASRTREDGDYGYTF
TRBJ1-6,NA,TRBV28,NA,TGTGCCAGCAGTTTCAAAGCGGGGATCTTAAATTCACCCCTCCACTTT,CASSFKAGILNSPLHF